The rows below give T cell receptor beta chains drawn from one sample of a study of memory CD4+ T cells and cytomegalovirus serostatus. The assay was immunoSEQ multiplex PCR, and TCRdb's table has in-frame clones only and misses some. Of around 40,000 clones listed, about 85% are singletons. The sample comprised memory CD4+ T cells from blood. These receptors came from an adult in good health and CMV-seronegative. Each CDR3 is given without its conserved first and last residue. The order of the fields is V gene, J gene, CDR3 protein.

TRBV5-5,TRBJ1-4,ASSLGSNREKLF
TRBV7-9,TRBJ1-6,ASSLESSYNSPLH
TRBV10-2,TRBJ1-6,ASSEERQGYSPLH
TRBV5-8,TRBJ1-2,ASSLLTGNSYGYT
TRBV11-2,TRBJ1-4,ASSLGQGSEKLF
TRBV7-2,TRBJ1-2,ASSLEAGRSYGYT
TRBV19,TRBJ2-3,ASSVRGGYGTDTQY
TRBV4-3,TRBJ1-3,ASSPDASSGNTIY
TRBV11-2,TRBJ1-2,ASSSYRDQNYGYT
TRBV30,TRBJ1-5,AWSQGGDSPQH
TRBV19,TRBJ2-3,ASRNSGGPTDTQY
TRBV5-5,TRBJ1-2,ASSPDQWTAFNYGYT
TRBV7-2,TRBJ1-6,ASSGTRQGATVGSPLH
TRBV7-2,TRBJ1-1,ASSRDTNTEAF
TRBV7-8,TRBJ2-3,ASSLMRSTDTQY
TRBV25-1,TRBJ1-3,ASSQGQTGNTIY
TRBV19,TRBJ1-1,ASIPLRAMGTEAF
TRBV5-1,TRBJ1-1,ASSSTGMVTEAF
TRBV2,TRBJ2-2,ASRADRNTGELF
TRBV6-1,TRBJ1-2,ASRDGQTNYGYT
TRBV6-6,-,ASRGGQSYEQY
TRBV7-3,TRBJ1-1,ASSPNRATEAF
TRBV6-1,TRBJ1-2,ASNSQGRHFT
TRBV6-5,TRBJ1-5,ATRRGQENNQPQH
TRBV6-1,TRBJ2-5,ASSEARGSRGEETQY
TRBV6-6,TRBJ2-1,ASSYGTSGGNEQF
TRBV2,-,ASGRTESSYEQY
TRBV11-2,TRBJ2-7,ASSFESGAGEQY
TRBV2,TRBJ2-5,ASARGTRETQY
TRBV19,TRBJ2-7,ASSMHRGYEQY
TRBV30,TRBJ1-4,ALGAGTTNEKLF
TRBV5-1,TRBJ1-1,ASSLVAGARGGADTEAF
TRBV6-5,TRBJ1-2,ASNPGGEANYGYT
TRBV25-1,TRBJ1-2,ASREGLDGYT
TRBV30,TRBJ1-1,AWRVGVYTEAF
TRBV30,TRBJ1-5,AWGPGTSNQPQH
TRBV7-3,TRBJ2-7,ASSPTGEGRTYEQY